These 22 T cell receptor beta chains were sequenced from one sample in a study of blood T cell repertoires in COVID-19. TCRdb's table, derived via immunoSEQ multiplex PCR, lists solely in-frame clones and lacks some. Of about 180,000 clones detected, 85% to 90% appear once; the ten largest clones hold around 2%. Material for sequencing was PBMCs or T cells enriched from blood (not recorded which). The receptors were gathered from a woman aged 40-49 years with acute COVID-19.

This chain connects TRBV4-1 to TRBJ2-1; maybe TRBD2 (6 bases). CDR3 length equals 16 residues. CDR1 and CDR2 from the germline V gene are MGHRA and YSYEKL. V was cut by 0 bases and J by 4 bases, with 13 bases left in between. The CDR3 loop reads CASSQEVRGGYNEQFF. The CDR3, as DNA: TGCGCCAGCAGCCAAGAGGTTCGGGGAGGATACAATGAGCAGTTCTTC.

The J gene is TRBJ2-1, the V gene TRBV5-1; 7 bases agree with TRBD2. CDR3 length: 16 residues. Losses at the gene ends were 0 bases for V and 1 base for J; bases not matched to a gene: 4. CDR1 and CDR2 from the germline V gene are SGHRS and YFSETQ. The CDR3 loop is CASSLDGGDSYNEQFF. The CDR3 DNA sequence: TGCGCCAGCAGCTTGGATGGGGGGGATTCCTACAATGAGCAGTTCTTC.

The chain links TRBV18 to TRBJ2-3; 10 bases match TRBD2. CDR1 and CDR2 (germline): KGHSH, LQKENI. There are 15 residues in the CDR3. Losses at the gene ends were 3 bases for V and 7 bases for J; bases not matched to a gene: 7. The CDR3 DNA follows: TGTGCCAGCTCACCCCCTTCTAGCGGGAGAAATACGCAGTATTTT. Translated: CASSPPSSGRNTQYF.

The gene calls are TRBV7-9 and TRBJ1-2; tentatively, D is TRBD1 (6 bases). V dropped 5 bases and J dropped 7 bases, with 17 bases sitting between them. The germline V gene has CDR1 SEHNR and CDR2 FQNEAQ (reference sequence). The CDR3 totals 14 residues. The CDR3: CASSLDIGGGGYTF. CDR3 nucleotides: TGTGCCAGCAGCCTCGACATAGGGGGGGGTGGCTACACCTTC.

This clone was observed a few times. The chain links TRBV4-1 to TRBJ2-7; no reliable D call. V lost 1 base and J 4 bases, leaving 5 bases between the germline ends. CDR3 length: 12 residues. CDR1 and CDR2 from the germline V gene are MGHRA and YSYEKL. CDR3 amino acids: CASSQGVYEQYF. DNA for the CDR3: TGCGCCAGCAGCCAAGGAGTATACGAGCAGTACTTC.

This chain uses TRBV27 with TRBJ1-2, with D hard to call. The germline V gene has CDR1 MNHEY and CDR2 SMNVEV (reference sequence). The CDR3 is made up of 17 amino acids. V shed 2 bases and J shed 1 base, with 17 bases lying between them. CDR3: CASSLTAEVLFNYGYTF. CDR3 DNA: TGTGCCAGCAGTTTAACAGCGGAAGTCCTTTTTAACTATGGCTACACCTTC.

This chain connects TRBV21-1 to TRBJ2-5; TRBD1 is the table's D call, not checked against the DNA. TRBV21-1 is reported as a pseudogene. The CDR3 is 16 amino acids. CDR3 in DNA: TGTGCCAGCAGCAAAGCGGAGGGGGCGCGTGGGGAGACCCAGTACTTC. Residues: CASSKAEGARGETQYF.

The chain combines TRBV4-1 with TRBJ2-2; 7 positions match TRBD2. Unmatched junction bases numbered 14, after V lost 0 bases and J lost 1 base. Germline V gene data show CDR1 as MGHRA and CDR2 as YSYEKL. The CDR3 covers 20 residues. The CDR3 region has the DNA TGCGCCAGCAGCCAAGATCAGAGGGGAGGGACCCCTTTGAACACCGGGGAGCTGTTTTTT. As protein: CASSQDQRGGTPLNTGELFF.

A single count supports this clone. The J gene is TRBJ2-5, the V gene TRBV2; 14 bases align to TRBD2. Germline CDR1 SNHLY, CDR2 FYNNEI. There are 20 residues in the CDR3. Losses at the gene ends were 5 bases for V and 2 bases for J; bases not matched to a gene: 16. The CDR3 spells CASSPRKLGLAGGTQETQYF. In DNA, the CDR3 is TGTGCCAGCAGTCCGAGAAAGCTTGGACTAGCGGGGGGAACACAAGAGACCCAGTACTTC.

This clone was counted a single time. V usage is TRBV5-6 and J usage is TRBJ2-5; possible D gene TRBD2, 5 bases. The CDR3 has 14 amino acids. With 4 bases removed from V and 2 bases from J, the gap between germline ends came to 12 bases. Germline V lookup: CDR1 SGHDT, CDR2 YYEEEE. The CDR3 coding sequence is TGTGCCAGCAGCCAAGGAGGCGGGCAAGAGACCCAGTACTTC. The encoded protein is CASSQGGGQETQYF.

This rearrangement joins TRBV5-1 to TRBJ2-2; TRBD2 aligns across 7 bases. The CDR3 has 16 amino acids. V shed 2 bases, J shed 3 bases, and the junction held 7 bases outside the gene matches. CDR1 is SGHRS, CDR2 YFSETQ, per germline. This CDR3 is CASSFRGSKHTGELFF. CDR3 bases: TGCGCCAGCAGCTTTCGCGGGAGTAAGCACACCGGGGAGCTGTTTTTT.

The chain employs TRBV4-2 and TRBJ1-2; no clear D. Trimming shortened V by 0 bases and J by 6 bases, and 8 bases separated the two germline ends. This CDR3 is 13 amino acids long. From germline, CDR1 is LGHNA and CDR2 YNFKEQ. For the CDR3, the DNA is TGTGCCAGCAGCCAAGAGTACGGTAATGGCTACACCTTC. As protein: CASSQEYGNGYTF.

The chain is built from TRBV30 and TRBJ1-6; weak D call: TRBD1 (6 bases). The germline V gene has CDR1 GTSNPN and CDR2 SVGIG (reference sequence). Deletions cut 1 base from V and 10 bases from J, with 11 bases between. The CDR3 extends over 13 amino acids. The CDR3 bases are TGTGCCTGGAGTGAGGGGGTAAAATCACCCCTCCACTTT. Its translation: CAWSEGVKSPLHF.

The V and J genes are TRBV4-2 and TRBJ1-6, with D possibly being TRBD1 (6 bases). Trimming took 1 base from V and 7 from J, leaving 17 bases between them. The CDR3 has 17 residues. Germline assignment: CDR1 LGHNA and CDR2 YNFKEQ. CDR3 nucleotide sequence: TGTGCCAGCAGCCAAGGGTTAACAGGGCCAAAAAATTCACCCCTCCACTTT. Translating it yields CASSQGLTGPKNSPLHF.

The chain uses TRBV24-1 and TRBJ2-2; TRBD2 matches 11 bases. The CDR3 runs 15 residues. Germline V gives CDR1 KGHDR, CDR2 SFDVKD. The V gene end was trimmed by 4 bases and the J gene end by 5 bases; junction bases not matched to a gene: 2. CDR3 sequence: CATSDPSGGTGELFF. The CDR3 DNA is TGTGCCACCAGTGACCCTAGCGGGGGGACCGGGGAGCTGTTTTTT.

V gene TRBV5-4 combines with J gene TRBJ2-1, with 13 bases lining up with TRBD2. The CDR3 spans 17 residues. Germline CDR1 is SGHNT and CDR2 is YYREEE (reference sequence). Trimming removed 0 bases from V and 6 bases from J; junction bases left unmatched: 6. For the CDR3, the DNA is TGTGCCAGCAGCTTGGGAGTTTGGACTAGCGGGGGCAATGAGCAGTTCTTC. It specifies CASSLGVWTSGGNEQFF.

V gene TRBV18 combines with J gene TRBJ1-2; 10 bases fit TRBD1. Germline assignment: CDR1 KGHSH and CDR2 LQKENI. The CDR3 contains 15 residues. V was clipped by 6 bases and J by 3 bases; unmatched bases: 7. Written as DNA, the CDR3 is TGTGCCAGCTCCCTCGACAGGGGGCTTGACTATGGCTACACCTTC. The encoded protein is CASSLDRGLDYGYTF.

V is TRBV14 and J is TRBJ2-2; 7 nucleotides match TRBD1. Per the germline V gene, CDR1 is SGHDN and CDR2 is FVKESK. J gave up 1 base and V 0 bases, and 11 bases lay outside the gene matches. CDR3 length: 19 amino acids. The chain's CDR3 is CASSQDRGQPFKNTGELFF. The CDR3 DNA sequence: TGTGCCAGCAGCCAAGATCGGGGACAGCCCTTTAAGAACACCGGGGAGCTGTTTTTT.

This chain links TRBV7-9 with TRBJ2-2; 7 bases fit TRBD1. This CDR3 region has 16 residues. Germline CDR1 is SEHNR and CDR2 is FQNEAQ (reference sequence). Trimming took 2 bases from V and 0 from J; bases not matched to a gene: 3. The CDR3: CASSLTGATNTGELFF. The CDR3 bases are TGTGCCAGCAGCTTAACAGGGGCGACGAACACCGGGGAGCTGTTTTTT. The full variable domain, its missing parts supplied by reference TRBV7-9 and TRBJ2-2, is DTGVSQNPRHKITKRGQNVTFRCDPISEHNRLYWYRQTLGQGPEFLTYFQNEAQLEKSRLLSDRFSAERPKGSFSTLEIQRTEQGDSAMYLCASSLTGATNTGELFFGEGSRLTVL.

The chain uses TRBV7-2 and TRBJ2-5; TRBD2 aligns across 9 bases. V lost 0 bases and J lost 1; bases outside the gene matches: 3. Germline CDR1 SGHTA, CDR2 FQGNSA. CDR3 length: 16 residues. The chain's CDR3 is CASSLAGLATQETQYF. The CDR3 DNA reads as TGTGCCAGCAGCTTAGCGGGACTAGCTACCCAAGAGACCCAGTACTTC.

The chain joins TRBV5-1 to TRBJ2-1, with D maybe TRBD1 (6 bases). This CDR3 spans 17 amino acids. Germline-derived CDR1 and CDR2 are SGHRS and YFSETQ. V was cut by 0 bases and J by 5 bases, with 18 bases left in between. CDR3 residues: CASSLGGFGTPNNEQFF. CDR3 sequence (DNA): TGCGCCAGCAGCTTGGGAGGTTTCGGGACACCGAACAATGAGCAGTTCTTC.

This clone was counted a single time. The J gene is TRBJ2-3, the V gene TRBV29-1; 9 bases align to TRBD2. The CDR3 spans 15 residues. Trimming at V came to 7 bases and at J to 3 bases, leaving 11 bases not matched to a gene. Germline V gene sequence: CDR1 SQVTM, CDR2 ANQGSEA. The CDR3 spells CSAQGGAGGTDTQYF. CDR3 DNA sequence: TGCAGCGCCCAAGGGGGAGCGGGAGGTACAGATACGCAGTATTTT.